These 10 T cell receptor beta chains originate from one sample sequenced in a study of shared clonotypes between healthy human individuals. Generated by immunoSEQ multiplex PCR, the TCRdb table keeps only in-frame clones and is missing some. The repertoire holds hundreds of thousands of clones, roughly 79% seen once, with around 11% in the top ten. Input material: PBMCs. The receptors shown here come from a woman aged 35 to 49 in good health. Some clones in this sample may be carry-over from other donors' samples.

This clone has only a few counts. The J gene is TRBJ1-1, the V gene TRBV6-6; no clear D gene. The germline gives CDR1 MNHNY, CDR2 SVGAGI (reference sequence). The CDR3 totals 12 residues. V was trimmed by 0 bases and J by 3 bases, leaving 2 bases between them. CDR3 region: CASSYSDTEAFF. The DNA for the CDR3 is TGTGCCAGCAGTTACTCGGACACTGAAGCTTTCTTT.

The V gene is TRBV19, the J gene TRBJ1-1, with 7 bases aligning to TRBD1. CDR3 length equals 12 residues. The junction had 4 bases not matched to a gene; V was cut back by 6 bases and J by 6 bases. The germline CDR1 and CDR2 sequences are LNHDA and SQIVND (reference sequence). The CDR3 sequence is CASSHRGAEAFF. The CDR3 nucleotides read TGTGCCAGTAGCCACAGGGGCGCTGAAGCTTTCTTT.

This clone has only one observation. This rearrangement joins TRBV30 to TRBJ2-7, with D possibly matching TRBD2 (5 bases). V was cut by 1 base and J by 5 bases, with 15 bases left in between. Germline V lookup: CDR1 GTSNPN, CDR2 SVGIG (reference sequence). The CDR3 runs 14 residues. The CDR3 region is CAWSAGLVGNEQYF. The CDR3 coding sequence is TGTGCCTGGAGTGCCGGACTCGTGGGAAACGAGCAGTACTTC.

The chain carries TRBV27 and TRBJ1-2; D gene unclear. This CDR3 region has 13 residues. The V and J ends lost 4 bases and 8 bases respectively, with 14 bases between them. Looked up from germline, CDR1 is MNHEY and CDR2 is SMNVEV (reference sequence). In DNA form, the CDR3 reads TGTGCCAGCAGTTCGAGTACCGCTTTAGGCTACACCTTC. This translates into CASSSSTALGYTF.

The genes are TRBV2 and TRBJ2-5, with D maybe TRBD1 (7 bases). The length of the CDR3 is 14 residues. Germline-derived CDR1 and CDR2 are SNHLY and FYNNEI. The V and J ends lost 7 bases and 5 bases respectively, with 17 bases between them. CDR3 DNA: TGTGCCAGCATGCCAGGGGCAGGGGGGGAGACCCAGTACTTC. Translating it yields CASMPGAGGETQYF.

The V call is TRBV27, the J call TRBJ2-3; D might be TRBD1 or TRBD2, each matching 5 bases. This CDR3 has 15 residues. Deletions cut 8 bases from V and 3 bases from J, with 18 bases between. From germline, CDR1 is MNHEY and CDR2 SMNVEV (reference sequence). CDR3 loop: CASGPAGRGTDTQYF. CDR3 DNA sequence: TGTGCCAGCGGGCCCGCAGGGAGAGGGACAGATACGCAGTATTTT.

V is TRBV27 and J is TRBJ2-7; D may be TRBD1 (6 bases). The ends were cut back, 4 bases at V and 2 bases at J, with 18 bases in the middle. The CDR3 consists of 16 residues. CDR1 MNHEY and CDR2 SMNVEV come from the germline V gene (reference sequence). Here the CDR3 reads CASSSPGQKGPYEQYF. The CDR3, as DNA: TGTGCCAGCAGTTCCCCCGGACAGAAAGGGCCCTACGAGCAGTACTTC.

This clone was observed a handful of times. The genes are TRBV28 and TRBJ1-5; D is possibly TRBD1 (5 bases). Germline assignment: CDR1 MDHEN and CDR2 SYDVKM. Trimming left V 7 bases short and J 0 bases short, with 22 bases between. This CDR3 is built from 18 residues. The chain's CDR3 is CASTQPKRQTISNQPQHF. The CDR3 nucleotides are TGTGCCAGCACTCAACCCAAGCGACAGACCATTAGCAATCAGCCCCAGCATTTT. Looking up the rest from reference TRBV28 and TRBJ1-5 gives the full variable domain: DVKVTQSSRYLVKRTGEKVFLECVQDMDHENMFWYRQDPGLGLRLIYFSYDVKMKEKGDIPEGYSVSREKKERFSLILESASTNQTSMYLCASTQPKRQTISNQPQHFGDGTRLSIL.

Concerning this clone: No conserved phenylalanine or tryptophan is present at the end of the CDR3, so a read error is the likely explanation. The J gene is TRBJ1-5, the V gene TRBV4-1; D is unresolved. Germline V gene sequence: CDR1 MGHRA, CDR2 YSYEKL. Trimming removed 4 bases from V and 6 bases from J, with 10 bases in between. This CDR3 spans 13 amino acids. The CDR3 sequence is CASSRGGSQPQHL. CDR3 sequence (DNA): TGCGCCAGCAGCCGAGGCGGGTCTCAGCCCCAGCATCTT.

This chain connects TRBV5-4 to TRBJ2-7, with 11 bases matching TRBD2. The CDR3 extends over 16 amino acids. With 5 bases clipped from V and 6 bases from J, the junction kept 13 bases outside the gene matches. Per the germline V gene, CDR1 is SGHNT and CDR2 is YYREEE (reference sequence). This chain's CDR3 is CASSFSGRGHGVEQYF. The CDR3, as DNA: TGTGCCAGCAGTTTTAGCGGGAGGGGACACGGTGTCGAGCAGTACTTC.